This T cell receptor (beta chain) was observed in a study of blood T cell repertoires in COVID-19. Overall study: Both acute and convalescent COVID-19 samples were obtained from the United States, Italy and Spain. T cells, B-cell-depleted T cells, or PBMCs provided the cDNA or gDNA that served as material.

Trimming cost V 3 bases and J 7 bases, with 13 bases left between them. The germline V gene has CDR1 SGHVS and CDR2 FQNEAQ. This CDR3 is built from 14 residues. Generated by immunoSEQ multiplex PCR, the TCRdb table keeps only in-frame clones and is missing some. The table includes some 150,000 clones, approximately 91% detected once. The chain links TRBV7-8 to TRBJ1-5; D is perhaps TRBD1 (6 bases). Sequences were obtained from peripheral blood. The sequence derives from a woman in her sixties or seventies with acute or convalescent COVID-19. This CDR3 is CASSLSQGSQPQHF. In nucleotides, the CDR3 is TGTGCCAGCAGCTTGAGTCAGGGGAGCCAGCCCCAGCATTTT.